Reported below is one T cell receptor (beta chain). A few counts support this clone. Its antigen is currently not known. No base-level quality is on record; no much larger clone is a single base apart. Collaborating institutions collected whole blood in K2EDTA tubes following their own protocols. Collaborator samples were shipped for TCRbeta analysis as frozen whole blood, isolated PBMCs, or DNA extracted from either sample type. This record belongs to a study of blood T cell repertoires in COVID-19 (dated by TCRdb to 2020 to 2022). Describing the broader study: Samples covering the acute and convalescent phases of COVID-19 were provided by collaborators in the United States, Italy and Spain. The dataset comprised deeply sampled blood TCRbeta repertoires from subjects exposed to, actively infected with, or recovered from COVID-19. Where available, HLA class I and class II types were taken from metadata supplied by the sample provider and were not determined by assay-based typing. Samples were obtained from the ongoing ImmuneRACE study (first 160 participants) and from 950 to 1,500 subjects provided by 6 global collaborators. The prospective study material was composed of cDNA or gDNA derived from T cells, B-cell-depleted T cells, or PBMCs. The repertoires were released in a freely available public database meant as a resource for research on the immune response to SARS-CoV-2. Sample metadata almost always included a de-identified subject ID, COVID-19 status, age in years and sex. Study-level results and caveats: The amount of clinical and demographic metadata varied by source and participant and was provided uncurated.

The immunoSEQ Assay, a bias-controlled multiplex PCR, was used to amplify TCRbeta CDR3 regions from genomic DNA. The authors processed their data as follows. Within the assay, amplification of reference gene primers was used to estimate how many nucleated cells each sample contained. To quantify the absolute abundance of each unique TCRbeta CDR3 rearrangement, sequence reads were collapsed and filtered. For each sample, productive Simpson clonality was calculated by taking the square root of Simpson's diversity index across productive rearrangements. TCRdb obtained this table from immuneACCESS and retained in-frame rearrangements with V and J assigned. These tables miss some clones; where compared with another copy, unresolved V genes account for less than half of the shortfall, and the remainder is unexplained. Clone size and V and J calls were adopted from that table, with D and trimming inferred from the DNA. The sample has about 230,000 clones on record, around four fifths of them singletons. 2.6% of the sample is in the top ten clones.

Taken from the germline V gene, the CDR1 and CDR2 loops are ENHRY and SYGVKD. Between the V and J ends, shortened by 5 bases and 3 bases respectively, the junction contains 11 bases. The CDR3 runs 13 amino acids, cysteine and phenylalanine included. This entry keeps only the CDR3 DNA: 39 bases, framed from base 1. The material sequenced was peripheral blood. The rearrangement joined TRBV10-3 to TRBJ2-7; D gene: possibly TRBD1, on 6 matching bases. The receptor was isolated from a woman in her seventies with active or convalescent COVID-19. At the DNA level, the sequence is TGTGCCATCAGTCGACAGGCTAACTACGAGCAGTACTTC. It specifies CAISRQANYEQYF.